These 6 T cell receptor beta chains were all obtained from the same sample, sequenced in a study of T cell responses to AZD1222 COVID-19 vaccine. The data were produced by immunoSEQ multiplex PCR, yet TCRdb's version contains in-frame clones alone and is incomplete. The repertoire holds 200,000 to 250,000 clones, with 94% as singletons. Source: peripheral blood, taken 28 days after the second dose of the MenACWY control vaccine. The receptors here all came from an adult who received the MenACWY meningococcal vaccine as a control.

This chain connects TRBV28 to TRBJ2-1, with TRBD1 matching 8 bases. The ends lost 3 bases at V and 0 bases at J; junction bases unmatched: 13. Germline V gene data show CDR1 as MDHEN and CDR2 as SYDVKM. CDR3 length equals 19 residues. The CDR3 region is CASSLQGALARSSYNEQFF. The CDR3 coding sequence is TGTGCCAGCAGTTTGCAGGGGGCCCTCGCCCGGAGCTCCTACAATGAGCAGTTCTTC.

This rearrangement joins TRBV30 to TRBJ2-5; 8 nucleotides agree with TRBD2. The V gene's germline CDR1 is GTSNPN and CDR2 SVGIG (reference sequence). This CDR3 region has 15 residues. Trimming at V came to 5 bases and at J to 2 bases, leaving 10 bases not matched to a gene. The CDR3 spells CAWVLGLANQETQYF. Here the CDR3 DNA reads TGTGCCTGGGTGCTTGGACTAGCAAATCAAGAGACCCAGTACTTC.

V gene TRBV7-2 combines with J gene TRBJ1-1; D is unresolved. The V end lost 1 base, the J end lost 5 bases, and 14 bases lay between the germline ends. Per the germline V gene, CDR1 is SGHTA and CDR2 is FQGNSA. This CDR3 has 15 residues. The CDR3 bases are TGTGCCAGCAGCTTAGATGGGATACGGAAAACTGAAGCTTTCTTT. Its protein product is CASSLDGIRKTEAFF.

The V call is TRBV28, the J call TRBJ2-3; TRBD2 matches at 13 bases. This CDR3 contains 19 residues. V lost 2 bases to trimming and J lost 0 bases; unmatched junction nucleotides: 8. The V gene's germline CDR1 is MDHEN and CDR2 SYDVKM. CDR3 residues: CASSLILAGGPTSTDTQYF. The CDR3 DNA sequence: TGTGCCAGCAGTTTAATACTAGCGGGAGGGCCTACTAGCACAGATACGCAGTATTTT.

The chain is built from TRBV14 and TRBJ2-1; 10 nucleotides align to TRBD2. The germline V gene has CDR1 SGHDN and CDR2 FVKESK. V shed 1 base and J 8 bases; nucleotides not matched to a gene: 8. CDR3 length: 16 amino acids. The CDR3: CASSQVGSGGADEQFF. The CDR3 DNA sequence: TGTGCCAGCAGCCAAGTTGGGAGCGGGGGGGCAGATGAGCAGTTCTTC.

The rearrangement joins TRBV24-1 to TRBJ2-7; D is unclear. Trimming pared 5 bases from V and 1 base from J, leaving 8 bases between. This CDR3 is built from 13 residues. Germline CDR1 reads KGHDR; CDR2 reads SFDVKD. The CDR3, as DNA: TGTGCCACCAGTGCTAGTGGATCCTACGAGCAGTACTTC. Protein sequence: CATSASGSYEQYF.